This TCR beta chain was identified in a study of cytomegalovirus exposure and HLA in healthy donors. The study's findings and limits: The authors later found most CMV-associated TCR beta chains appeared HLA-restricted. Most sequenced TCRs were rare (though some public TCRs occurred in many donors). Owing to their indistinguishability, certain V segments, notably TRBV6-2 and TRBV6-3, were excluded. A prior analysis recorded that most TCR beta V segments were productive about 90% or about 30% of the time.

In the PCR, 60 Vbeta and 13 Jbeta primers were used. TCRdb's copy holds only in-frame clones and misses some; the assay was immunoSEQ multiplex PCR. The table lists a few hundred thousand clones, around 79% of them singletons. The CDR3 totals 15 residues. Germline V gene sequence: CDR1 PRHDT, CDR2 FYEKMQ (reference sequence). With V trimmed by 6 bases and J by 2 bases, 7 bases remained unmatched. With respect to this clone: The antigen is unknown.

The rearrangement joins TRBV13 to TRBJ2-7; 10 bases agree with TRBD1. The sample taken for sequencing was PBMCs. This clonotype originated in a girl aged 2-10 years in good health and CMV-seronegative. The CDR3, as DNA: TGTGCCAGCAGTCCGGGACAGGGGAGAACCTACGAGCAGTACTTC. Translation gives CASSPGQGRTYEQYF.